This T cell receptor beta chain came from a study of blood T cell repertoires in COVID-19. This CDR3 has 15 amino acids. Trimming cost V 1 base and J 8 bases; bases outside gene matches: 10. CDR1 and CDR2 (germline): MDHEN, SYDVKM. Using immunoSEQ multiplex PCR, the repertoire was profiled, and TCRdb retains in-frame clones only, with some absent. Of over 200,000 clones in the sample, approximately 88% were seen once. People in the exposed group encountered a COVID-19 case within 2 weeks before entering the study. Sequenced sample: PBMCs or T cells enriched from blood (not recorded which). This rearrangement joins TRBV28 to TRBJ1-2; 7 bases are shared with TRBD1. The receptor comes from a woman aged 25 to 39 who had been exposed to COVID-19. CDR3 in amino acids: CASSLSSAGGFGYTF. CDR3 DNA: TGTGCCAGCAGTTTATCCTCGGCAGGGGGATTCGGCTACACCTTC.